The 5 T cell receptor beta chains reported below all come from one sample, sequenced in a study of radiotherapy plus CTLA-4 blockade in lung cancer. Here immunoSEQ multiplex PCR was the method, and the copy in TCRdb shows in-frame clones only, minus some. The data hold 60,000 to 70,000 clones, with roughly 78% observed a single time. Sequences were derived from peripheral blood, sampled from a patient treated with radiotherapy plus ipilimumab. These receptors originate from a human donor with non-small cell lung cancer who had a complete response to radiotherapy plus ipilimumab.

Here the CDR3 DNA reads TGCGCCAGCAGCTTGGTAGGGGGGGCCGGGGAGACCCAGTACTTC. Protein product: CASSLVGGAGETQYF. This chain links TRBV5-1 with TRBJ2-5, with D tentatively TRBD2 (7 bases). The length of the CDR3 is 15 residues. Looked up from germline, CDR1 is SGHRS and CDR2 is YFSETQ. Trimming stripped 0 bases from V and 5 bases from J, with 14 bases between.

The CDR3 DNA reads TGTGCCAGCTCAAAGGGACAGGGGACTTCCTACGAGCAGTACTTC. It is translated as CASSKGQGTSYEQYF. The chain has TRBV18 and TRBJ2-7, with 10 positions matching TRBD1. CDR3 length: 15 amino acids. Germline V CDR1 and CDR2: KGHSH, LQKENI. Losses at the gene ends were 5 bases for V and 1 base for J; bases not matched to a gene: 5.

The chain uses TRBV29-1 and TRBJ1-2; a weak D match, TRBD1 (6 bases). Germline V gives CDR1 SQVTM, CDR2 ANQGSEA. Trimming cost V 2 bases and J 6 bases, with 13 bases left between them. The CDR3 covers 13 residues. As DNA, the CDR3 is TGCAGCGTTGAATTGTGGCAGGGGCATGGCTACACCTTC. This encodes CSVELWQGHGYTF.

This chain joins TRBV5-1 and TRBJ2-3, with 7 bases identical to TRBD1. J lost 3 bases, V lost 3 bases, and 10 bases had no gene match. CDR1 SGHRS and CDR2 YFSETQ come from the germline V gene. The CDR3 spans 16 residues. The chain's CDR3 is CASSWGGRGFTDTQYF. In DNA, the CDR3 is TGCGCCAGCAGCTGGGGTGGCAGGGGGTTTACAGATACGCAGTATTTT.

The chain is built from TRBV11-2 and TRBJ2-1; 11 positions agree with TRBD2. The CDR3 has 16 residues. J gave up 7 bases and V 6 bases, and 11 bases lay outside the gene matches. CDR1 is SGHAT, CDR2 FQNNGV, per germline. The DNA of the CDR3 is TGTGCCAGCAGTATTCCCGGGACTAGCGGACGAAATGAGCAGTTCTTC. This translates into CASSIPGTSGRNEQFF.